This section outlines one T cell receptor (beta chain) sequence together with its context. This clonotype was picked up a small number of times. No antigen is known for it. Base qualities are missing; no much larger clone stands one base away. This specimen belongs to a study of T cells after yellow fever vaccination (dated by TCRdb to 2018 to 2020). Context from the whole study: The SMART-Seq v4 Ultra Low Input RNA kit was used to prepare libraries from fractions with low cell numbers. Bulk TCR alpha and beta repertoires were sequenced longitudinally to track T-cell clones before and after primary and booster YFV17D yellow fever vaccination. Two healthy male donors made up the cohort, one aged 18 to 29 years and the other aged 30 to 40 years. Bulk PBMC replicates and cell subsets were isolated from blood drawn at multiple timepoints before and after both primary and secondary immunization. The research as a whole found: Because only a couple of donors were included in the study, the extent to which the findings can be generalized is limited. Most clones expanded after primary vaccination (around 96% of CD4 and 80% to 90% of CD8) were re-detected after the booster, suggesting that broad memory maintenance occurred. The secondary T-cell response was found to be weaker but faster than the primary response, with a peak reached on day 5 rather than on day 15. A small share of clonotypes was detected in both CD4 and CD8 compartments, with the overlap likely arising from convergent recombination. FACS-sorted repertoires could contain abundant contaminating clonotypes from the bulk population, so computational filtering was required.

CDR1 and CDR2 (SGHTA, FQGTGA) derive from the germline V gene. Trimming leaves V shorter by 5 bases and J shorter by 1 base, with the junction holding 6 bases beyond the gene matches. Its CDR3 holds 15 amino acids, cysteine through phenylalanine. Only the CDR3 region is kept as DNA, spanning 45 bases read in frame from base 1. The label giving this sample's treatment or condition can be read as: live attenuated yellow fever vaccine strain. A standard Ficoll-Paque protocol was used to isolate PBMCs from peripheral blood. Dynabeads CD4 and CD8 positive selection kits were used to isolate CD4 and CD8 T-cell fractions. TriZol was used to extract RNA from bulk PBMCs, from CD4 and CD8 fractions, and from dextramer-positive and dextramer-negative fractions. These reads were obtained on an Illumina NovaSeq 6000. TCR cDNA was synthesized by 5'RACE template switching, through which a universal primer site and unique molecular identifiers were introduced. Priming for cDNA synthesis came from both the TCR alpha and TCR beta constant segments. Library amplification used two PCR steps, and the second PCR step added sample barcodes and sequencing adapters. Sequencing of libraries was performed on Illumina HiSeq 2500 (2x100 bp) or NovaSeq (2x150 bp). The authors processed their data as follows. Reads were demultiplexed and collapsed into UMI consensus sequences with MIGEC, and V(D)J alignment was performed with MiXCR. Vaccine-responding clonotypes were identified with edgeR using replicate PBMC samples, with FDR below 0.01 and a log2 fold change above 5 up to day 15 being required. Each bulk clonotype was labeled CD4 or CD8 based on which sequenced repertoire, CD4 or CD8, contained the clonotype at higher abundance. TCRdb reanalyzed the raw reads on its own, using fastp at Q25 for trimming and MiXCR for clone calling, and kept in-frame beta chains. Every CDR3 protein is listed once, alongside the most common genes and DNA of its rows. For this entry, the V and J calls and clone size follow TCRdb and not the study's own pipeline. The sample table records a few hundred thousand distinct CDR3 sequences; about 5% of these occur just once. The ten largest clones capture less than 3.5% of the sample.

The source was CD4+ T cells sorted from PBMCs, collected on the day of the yellow fever booster vaccination. The TCR originated in a man aged 18 to 35 who received the YFV17D yellow fever vaccine. Rearrangement joined TRBV7-3 to TRBJ1-1, with TRBD1 identical over 8 junction bases. The CDR3 amino acid sequence is: CASSITGGRNTEAFF. In nucleotides, the sequence is TGTGCCAGCAGCATTACAGGGGGTCGGAACACTGAAGCTTTCTTT.